Following are 17 T cell receptor beta chains from one sample sequenced in a study of blood T cells in healthy people across ages (dated by TCRdb to between 2014 and 2016). Preparation of the library involved 5' RACE. Instrument used: Illumina HiSeq 2500. A second roughly 7 to 11 cycle PCR used a sample-barcoded 5' primer and a J-beta primer mix. In TCRdb, the public reads were trimmed at Q25 with fastp and aligned with MiXCR, with productive beta chains retained. Records with the same CDR3 protein are collapsed into one entry carrying the most frequent genes and DNA. This sample has roughly 700,000 distinct CDR3 sequences in its table, and over 45% of those were observed once. The ten largest clones capture 30% to 35% of the sample. Sequencing input: blood. The receptor set was obtained from a woman between 55 and 75 years old in good health.

V and J are TRBV24-1 and TRBJ2-1; unclear D gene. The CDR3 sequence is 11 residues long. V dropped 1 base and J dropped 8 bases, with 2 bases sitting between them. The germline V gene encodes CDR1 KGHDR and CDR2 SFDVKD. The DNA of the CDR3 is TGTGCCACCAGTGATTTCCATGAGCAGTTCTTC. Protein: CATSDFHEQFF.

This chain uses TRBV2 with TRBJ2-5; D gene ambiguous. The J call may be incorrect, as the DNA end agrees better with TRBJ2-7. CDR1 and CDR2 (germline): SNHLY, FYNNEI. The length of the CDR3 is 13 residues. The DNA of the CDR3 is TGTGCCAGCAGTGAAGAACTGCGCTACGAGCAGTACTTC. Translation: CASSEELRYEQYF.

The CDR3 region has the DNA TGTGCCAGCAGCCCAGAGATTACCTCCTACAATGAGCAGTTCTTC. Amino acid sequence: CASSPEITSYNEQFF. V usage is TRBV4-2 and J usage is TRBJ2-1; D remains ambiguous. CDR3 length: 15 residues. Germline V CDR1 and CDR2: LGHNA, YNFKEQ. V lost 4 bases, J lost 0 bases, and 10 bases lay in between.

This clonotype was seen a handful of times. The rearrangement uses TRBV7-3 and TRBJ2-3; 7 nucleotides match TRBD2. The V segment lost 1 base and the J segment 7 bases; nucleotides outside the gene matches: 8. From germline, CDR1 is SGHTA and CDR2 FQGTGA. The CDR3 consists of 15 residues. This CDR3 reads CASSLMGSGGNTQYF. The CDR3 nucleotides are TGTGCCAGCAGCTTAATGGGATCCGGGGGGAATACGCAGTATTTT.

As regards this clonotype: A junction boundary mismatches the germline segment, possibly from a read error. This rearrangement joins TRBV5-6 to TRBJ2-7; possibly TRBD1 for D (6 bases). CDR1 is SGHDT and CDR2 is YYEEEE in the germline V gene. The CDR3 contains 13 residues. The CDR3 region has the DNA TGTGCCGGCAGCTTGGGGGCAGGGATCGAGCAGTACTTC. The encoded protein is CAGSLGAGIEQYF.

Worth noting for this clonotype: One end of the junction fails to match germline, which may point to a read error. This chain joins TRBV11-2 and TRBJ2-1; no definite D call. The CDR3 sequence is 13 residues long. Germline V CDR1 and CDR2: SGHAT, FQNNGV. The CDR3 DNA follows: TGTGCCGGCAGCTTAGCCTTGGAAAGTGAGCAGTTCTTC. It specifies CAGSLALESEQFF.

The chain uses TRBV10-3 and TRBJ2-7, with a tentative D call TRBD1 (7 bases). V was cut by 4 bases and J by 0 bases, with 16 bases left in between. This CDR3 is 16 amino acids long. Germline assignment: CDR1 ENHRY and CDR2 SYGVKD. The CDR3 is CAISGPRGTVSYEQYF. The CDR3 DNA sequence: TGTGCCATCAGTGGGCCACGGGGGACAGTCTCCTACGAGCAGTACTTC.

A few counts support this clonotype. The chain couples TRBV12-3 or TRBV12-4 to TRBJ2-6; 7 bases are shared with TRBD1. The CDR3 covers 15 residues. The junction had 1 base not matched to a gene; V was cut back by 3 bases and J by 2 bases. The CDR3 region has the DNA TGTGCCAGCAGTTTCACAGGGGCTGGGGCCAACGTCCTGACTTTC. Translated, it gives CASSFTGAGANVLTF.

The chain couples TRBV20-1 to TRBJ2-1, with D perhaps matching TRBD1 (6 bases). Trimming shortened V by 3 bases and J by 7 bases, and 10 bases separated the two germline ends. The CDR3 loop spans 12 amino acids. Germline V gives CDR1 DFQATT, CDR2 SNEGSKA (reference sequence). The CDR3 protein is CSASTDRNEQFF. CDR3 DNA sequence: TGCAGTGCTAGTACCGACAGGAATGAGCAGTTCTTC.

This clonotype was picked up a small number of times. V usage is TRBV11-1 and J usage is TRBJ2-1; D gene uncertain. The CDR3 is 13 residues long. Germline CDR1 SGHAT, CDR2 FQDESV (reference sequence). The V gene lost 1 base and the J gene lost 6 bases, with 7 bases spanning the gap. The DNA for the CDR3 is TGTGCCAGCAGCTTAGGACCCCCCAATGAGCAGTTCTTC. It translates to CASSLGPPNEQFF.

V and J are TRBV29-1 and TRBJ2-1; 14 nucleotides match TRBD2. The CDR3 contains 19 residues. Per germline, CDR1 SQVTM and CDR2 ANQGSEA. Losses at the gene ends were 2 bases for V and 2 bases for J; bases not matched to a gene: 11. The CDR3 bases are TGCAGCGTTGAAAATTTAGGGACTAGCGGGAGAATCACCTACAATGAGCAGTTCTTC. It codes for CSVENLGTSGRITYNEQFF.

The rearrangement uses TRBV28 and TRBJ1-2; D is unresolved. Trimming shortened V by 4 bases and J by 6 bases, and 6 bases separated the two germline ends. Germline CDR1 reads MDHEN; CDR2 reads SYDVKM. The CDR3 sequence is 11 residues long. DNA of the CDR3: TGTGCCAGCAGTTCTTTCGATGGCTACACCTTC. Translated, it gives CASSSFDGYTF.

V gene TRBV6-1 combines with J gene TRBJ2-1; TRBD2 matches 14 bases. V dropped 6 bases and J dropped 10; count of bases not matched to a gene: 11. CDR3 size: 16 residues. Germline CDR1 is MNHNS and CDR2 is SASEGT. The DNA for the CDR3 is TGTGCCAGCAGCGCACCGGGACTAGCGGGAGTTCGGGAGCAGTTCTTC. Translating gives CASSAPGLAGVREQFF.

This clonotype was detected only a few times. CDR3 amino acids: CAISESRTGGLSSTGYTF. The DNA of the CDR3 is TGTGCCATCAGTGAGTCAAGGACAGGGGGTTTGAGCAGTACTGGCTACACCTTC. The V gene is TRBV10-3, the J gene TRBJ1-2; 10 bases fit TRBD1. Germline V gene data show CDR1 as ENHRY and CDR2 as SYGVKD. The CDR3 runs 18 residues. Trimming cost V 0 bases and J 7 bases; bases outside gene matches: 14.

The V gene is TRBV9, the J gene TRBJ2-6; D perhaps matches TRBD2 (6 bases). Germline-derived CDR1 and CDR2 are SGDLS and YYNGEE. Trimming removed 3 bases at V and 0 bases at J, with 16 bases between. This CDR3 has 18 amino acids. The CDR3 region is CASSESVGLRSGANVLTF. CDR3 DNA: TGTGCCAGCAGCGAGTCGGTGGGACTGCGCTCTGGGGCCAACGTCCTGACTTTC. The whole variable domain, remainder taken from reference TRBV9 and TRBJ2-6, is DSGVTQTPKHLITATGQRVTLRCSPRSGDLSVYWYQQSLDQGLQFLIQYYNGEERAKGNILERFSAQQFPDLHSELNLSSLELGDSALYFCASSESVGLRSGANVLTFGAGSRLTVL.

This sequence joins TRBV20-1 and TRBJ2-5; weak D call: TRBD2 (6 bases). CDR1 is DFQATT, CDR2 SNEGSKA, per germline (reference sequence). Deletions cut 5 bases from V and 1 base from J, with 14 bases between. The CDR3 covers 14 residues. CDR3 nucleotide sequence: TGCAGTGCTTTTAGCGGATACCTCCAAGAGACCCAGTACTTC. Protein sequence: CSAFSGYLQETQYF.

This clonotype occurred a few times. The V call is TRBV6-5, the J call TRBJ2-5, with 14 bases matching TRBD2. V lost 5 bases to trimming and J lost 11 bases; unmatched junction nucleotides: 13. CDR3 length: 16 residues. CDR1 is MNHEY, CDR2 SVGAGI, per germline. The CDR3 DNA sequence: TGTGCCAGCAGTCGGGGGACTAGCGGGAGCCACAATGAGCAGTACTTC. This sequence encodes CASSRGTSGSHNEQYF.